The 3 T cell receptor beta chains reported below all come from one sample, sequenced in a study of T cells in Graves' hyperthyroidism and ophthalmopathy. Regions amplified from RNA transcripts were the TCR beta CDR3 regions. Carried out on the TCR CDR3, a first-round RT-PCR used the HTBI primer set. TCRdb re-derived calls from the multiplex PCR reads in MiXCR, one entry per CDR3 protein. The data contain a few hundred thousand distinct CDR3 sequences, roughly an eighth of them singletons. Sequencing input: blood. The source is a middle-aged woman with Graves' ophthalmopathy.

This clonotype was observed many times. V is TRBV12-3 or TRBV12-4 and J is TRBJ1-2; D unclear. Trimming took 1 base from V and 0 from J, leaving 3 bases between them. This CDR3 is 13 amino acids long. The CDR3 sequence is CASSLVANYGYTF. CDR3 DNA sequence: TGTGCCAGCAGTTTAGTTGCTAACTATGGCTACACCTTC.

This clonotype was counted ten times or more. The chain is built from TRBV2 and TRBJ1-5; no firm D call. V was shortened by 7 bases and J by 1 base, with 8 bases between the two germline ends. This CDR3 region has 13 residues. Germline V gene sequence: CDR1 SNHLY, CDR2 FYNNEI. The CDR3 here is CASTGRSNQPQHF. Written as DNA, the CDR3 is TGTGCCAGCACGGGAAGAAGCAATCAGCCCCAGCATTTT.

This clonotype was picked up many times. This chain uses TRBV25-1 with TRBJ1-1; TRBD1 matches 9 bases. The V gene end was trimmed by 7 bases and the J gene end by 9 bases; junction bases not matched to a gene: 12. The CDR3 runs 14 residues. Germline CDR1 and CDR2: MGHDK and SYGVNS. The CDR3 nucleotides are TGTGCCAGCATCCCTCCGGGACAGGGAGGTAAAGCTTTCTTT. As protein: CASIPPGQGGKAFF.